This TCR beta chain was sequenced in a study of T cells in Graves' hyperthyroidism and ophthalmopathy. This clonotype was picked up a small number of times. Its matching antigen is unknown. Per germline, CDR1 SGHAT and CDR2 FQNNGV. The CDR3 contains 14 residues. V trimming: 5 bases; J trimming: 2 bases; junction bases outside the gene matches: 3. The study enrolled patients aged 18 to 65 with newly diagnosed hyperthyroidism of under 2 months' duration. It was uncontrolled infection, other autoimmune disease, pregnancy or lactation that excluded patients. Each 10 ml fresh peripheral blood draw supplied the PBMCs. Study observations and caveats: Ophthalmopathy could be told apart from stable hyperthyroidism with a 13 V-J model.

RNA transcripts yielded amplified TCR beta CDR3 regions. First-round RT-PCR targeting the TCR CDR3 was performed with the HTBI primer set. Using its own MiXCR run on the multiplex PCR reads, TCRdb lists one record per CDR3 protein. The repertoire includes 250,000 to 300,000 distinct CDR3 sequences, roughly an eighth of them detected once, and less than 8% sits in the top ten. This receptor was taken from a woman in her thirties or forties with Graves' hyperthyroidism. The sequencing input was blood. The chain has TRBV11-2 and TRBJ2-7; 10 bases are shared with TRBD2. Written as DNA, the CDR3 is TGTGCCAGCAGCCCGACTAGCGGGCCCTACGAGCAGTACTTC. Its translation is CASSPTSGPYEQYF.